One and the same sample provided the 22 T cell receptor beta chains below, sequenced in a study of monozygotic twins with inflammatory bowel disease. TCRdb reprocessed the 5' RACE reads and stores each CDR3 protein as one record, lacking DNA. With about 450,000 distinct CDR3 sequences in the sample, the ten largest clones hold 2% to 3%. Sequencing was done on a sample of blood. These receptor sequences come from a human donor with ulcerative colitis or Crohn's disease, or a healthy co-twin of an affected twin (not recorded which).

V is TRBV11-2 and J is TRBJ2-2; TCRdb proposes TRBD2, but this gene call is untestable without DNA. Germline V gene data show CDR1 as SGHAT and CDR2 as FQNNGV. CDR3 length: 13 amino acids. CDR3 sequence reads: CASSPSRRGELFF.

The chain couples TRBV30 to TRBJ1-5. CDR1 and CDR2 from the germline V gene are GTSNPN and SVGIG (reference sequence). This CDR3 is built from 12 residues. The CDR3 spells CAWDGFGQPQHF.

This chain links TRBV7-9 with TRBJ2-7; TCRdb's assignment of TRBD1 cannot be checked, as there is no DNA. From germline, CDR1 is SEHNR and CDR2 FQNEAQ (reference sequence). CDR3 length equals 14 residues. Here the CDR3 reads CASSLDREIDEQYF.

This sequence joins TRBV19 and TRBJ1-1; TCRdb reports TRBD1, a call that lacks DNA to check it against. Germline V gene lookup returns CDR1 LNHDA and CDR2 SQIVND (reference sequence). CDR3 length: 14 amino acids. The CDR3: CASSMMGANTEAFF. Drawing the rest from reference TRBV19 and TRBJ1-1, the complete variable domain is DGGITQSPKYLFRKEGQNVTLSCEQNLNHDAMYWYRQDPGQGLRLIYYSQIVNDFQKGDIAEGYSVSREKKESFPLTVTSAQKNPTAFYLCASSMMGANTEAFFGQGTRLTVV.

The gene calls are TRBV30 and TRBJ2-2; TCRdb calls TRBD2, which cannot be checked without DNA. Germline lookup yields CDR1 GTSNPN and CDR2 SVGIG (reference sequence). The CDR3 sequence is 12 residues long. The CDR3 reads CACLQGGRELFF.

The chain is built from TRBV30 and TRBJ2-3; lacking DNA, the TRBD1 call made by TCRdb goes unchecked. CDR3 length: 13 amino acids. Germline V gene sequence: CDR1 GTSNPN, CDR2 SVGIG (reference sequence). The CDR3 sequence is CAWTGGVTDTQYF. The full variable domain, in which reference TRBV30 and TRBJ2-3 provide the parts outside the CDR3, is SQTIHQWPATLVQPVGSPLSLECTVEGTSNPNLYWYRQAAGRGLQLLFYSVGIGQISSEVPQNLSASRPQDRQFILSSKKLLLSDSGFYLCAWTGGVTDTQYFGPGTRLTVL.

The chain combines TRBV24-1 with TRBJ2-2; TCRdb's assignment of TRBD1 cannot be checked, as there is no DNA. The length of the CDR3 is 13 residues. Looked up from germline, CDR1 is KGHDR and CDR2 is SFDVKD. CDR3 loop: CATSRRDTGELFF.

The V call is TRBV10-3, the J call TRBJ2-7; TCRdb reports TRBD2, a call that lacks DNA to check it against. Germline V gene lookup returns CDR1 ENHRY and CDR2 SYGVKD. This CDR3 is 15 amino acids long. The chain's CDR3 is CAISLGTSGLYEQYF.

This chain joins TRBV3-1 and TRBJ1-2. CDR3 size: 16 residues. Germline loops: CDR1 LGHDT, CDR2 YNNKEL (reference sequence). CDR3 protein: CASSKQAPRARGGYTF.

The J gene is TRBJ2-1, the V gene TRBV3-1; TCRdb lists TRBD2, though no DNA is available to test this call. Looked up from germline, CDR1 is LGHDT and CDR2 is YNNKEL (reference sequence). CDR3 length: 16 residues. The CDR3 reads CASSYWTSGSIGEQFF.

The chain has TRBV20-1 and TRBJ2-3; absent DNA, TCRdb's TRBD2 call cannot be checked. The CDR3 runs 14 residues. Per germline, CDR1 DFQATT and CDR2 SNEGSKA (reference sequence). The CDR3 sequence: CSARDERGGATQYF.

The chain links TRBV20-1 to TRBJ2-1; TCRdb returns TRBD2, unconfirmable since there is no DNA. The V gene's germline CDR1 is DFQATT and CDR2 SNEGSKA (reference sequence). The CDR3 consists of 14 residues. The CDR3 loop is CSAPTSGTYNEQFF.

J is TRBJ2-3 and V is TRBV10-3; TCRdb's assignment of TRBD1 cannot be checked, as there is no DNA. CDR3 length: 15 residues. Germline loops: CDR1 ENHRY, CDR2 SYGVKD. The CDR3 protein is CAISAGLARTDTQYF.

This chain uses TRBV2 with TRBJ2-2. The CDR3 has 12 amino acids. The germline V gene encodes CDR1 SNHLY and CDR2 FYNNEI. This chain's CDR3 is CASKGNTGELFF.

The chain joins TRBV20-1 to TRBJ2-1; TCRdb names TRBD1, which stays unverified in the absence of DNA. This CDR3 contains 13 residues. Germline assignment: CDR1 DFQATT and CDR2 SNEGSKA (reference sequence). The CDR3 loop is CSAREGKGGVQFF.

This rearrangement joins TRBV5-1 to TRBJ2-2; the TCRdb D gene call, TRBD2, has no DNA to confirm it. Germline V gene lookup returns CDR1 SGHRS and CDR2 YFSETQ. CDR3 length: 16 amino acids. The CDR3 sequence is CASSQSTSQRTGELFF.

V and J are TRBV5-1 and TRBJ1-1; the TCRdb call, TRBD1, lacks DNA for checking. This CDR3 region has 15 residues. The germline CDR1 and CDR2 sequences are SGHRS and YFSETQ. The CDR3 loop reads CASSLPQGLNTEAFF. Together with reference TRBV5-1 and TRBJ1-1, the CDR3 gives the full variable domain: KAGVTQTPRYLIKTRGQQVTLSCSPISGHRSVSWYQQTPGQGLQFLFEYFSETQRNKGNFPGRFSGRQFSNSRSEMNVSTLELGDSALYLCASSLPQGLNTEAFFGQGTRLTVV.

This rearrangement joins TRBV10-3 to TRBJ1-2. Germline V CDR1 and CDR2: ENHRY, SYGVKD. The CDR3 covers 13 residues. CDR3 sequence reads: CAITEDLNYGYTF.

The rearrangement uses TRBV20-1 and TRBJ2-1; the TCRdb D gene call, TRBD1, has no DNA to confirm it. There are 16 residues in the CDR3. CDR1 is DFQATT, CDR2 SNEGSKA, per germline (reference sequence). The CDR3 spells CSARESPWVPYNEQFF.

The chain couples TRBV5-1 to TRBJ1-1. CDR1 SGHRS and CDR2 YFSETQ come from the germline V gene. This CDR3 region has 14 residues. CDR3 region: CASSFGGGHTEAFF. Full variable domain (outside the CDR3, taken from reference TRBV5-1 and TRBJ1-1): KAGVTQTPRYLIKTRGQQVTLSCSPISGHRSVSWYQQTPGQGLQFLFEYFSETQRNKGNFPGRFSGRQFSNSRSEMNVSTLELGDSALYLCASSFGGGHTEAFFGQGTRLTVV.

The chain has TRBV10-3 and TRBJ1-6. Germline CDR1 and CDR2: ENHRY and SYGVKD. The CDR3 runs 15 residues. This CDR3 reads CAIRADGSYNSPLHF.

The chain links TRBV30 to TRBJ2-3; the D call from TCRdb, TRBD2, cannot be confirmed without DNA. Germline CDR1 is GTSNPN and CDR2 is SVGIG (reference sequence). The CDR3 is 11 residues long. The CDR3 spells CACRGTDTQYF.